Listed here are 13 T cell receptor beta chains from one sample, sequenced in a study of T cell changes during pregnancy in multiple sclerosis. Some clones are missing from TCRdb's copy, which holds only in-frame ones; the method was immunoSEQ multiplex PCR. The repertoire consists of 50,000 or so clones, with about 91% occurring once and the leading ten covering roughly 1.1%. The sequencing here drew on peripheral blood, taken after pregnancy. All receptors derive from a female donor in good health, enrolled as a control in a pregnancy study.

The chain links TRBV25-1 to TRBJ2-5, with TRBD1 matching 11 bases. The CDR3 is 15 residues long. The V gene's germline CDR1 is MGHDK and CDR2 SYGVNS. V lost 1 base, J lost 6 bases, and 4 bases stayed unmatched. The CDR3 sequence: CASSELGTGGKTQYF. In DNA, the CDR3 is TGTGCCAGCAGTGAATTAGGGACAGGGGGTAAGACCCAGTACTTC.

The gene calls are TRBV6-1 and TRBJ1-1; no reliable D call. Trimming took 8 bases from V and 8 from J, leaving 15 bases between them. The CDR3 consists of 12 residues. Germline V gene data show CDR1 as MNHNS and CDR2 as SASEGT. CDR3 nucleotides: TGTGCCAGCCGCTATTATCCGGGGGAAGCTTTCTTT. As protein: CASRYYPGEAFF.

The chain combines TRBV6-5 with TRBJ2-7, with 8 positions matching TRBD1. CDR3 length: 14 residues. Trimming took 4 bases from V and 3 from J; bases not matched to a gene: 5. CDR1 is MNHEY and CDR2 is SVGAGI in the germline V gene. The CDR3 DNA sequence: TGTGCCAGCAGTTCGGGACAGGAGTACTACGAGCAGTACTTC. Amino acid sequence: CASSSGQEYYEQYF.

The chain joins TRBV5-1 to TRBJ1-5; weak D call: TRBD1 (6 bases). In germline, CDR1 is SGHRS, CDR2 YFSETQ. The V gene lost 4 bases and the J gene lost 4 bases, with 18 bases spanning the gap. The CDR3 is made up of 16 amino acids. As DNA, the CDR3 is TGCGCCAGCAGCCCATCAGTCGGGGGGCGTAATCAGCCCCAGCATTTT. Translating it yields CASSPSVGGRNQPQHF.

This clone has a single count. The rearrangement uses TRBV6-4 and TRBJ1-4, with 10 bases aligning to TRBD1. This CDR3 comprises 14 residues. Germline-derived CDR1 and CDR2 are MRHNA and SNTAGT. With V trimmed by 6 bases and J by 8 bases, 6 bases remained unmatched. In DNA, the CDR3 is TGTGCCAGCAGGGAGACAGGGGGCGAGGAAAAACTGTTTTTT. Translating it yields CASRETGGEEKLFF.

The chain recombines TRBV7-2 with TRBJ2-1; the D gene is possibly TRBD1 (5 bases). Germline loops: CDR1 SGHTA, CDR2 FQGNSA. The CDR3 totals 15 residues. The V and J ends lost 5 bases and 5 bases respectively, with 16 bases between them. The CDR3 loop is CASSNDGHSDNEQFF. In nucleotides, the CDR3 is TGTGCCAGCAGCAACGACGGACATAGTGACAATGAGCAGTTCTTC.

The chain joins TRBV18 to TRBJ1-1; 7 nucleotides align to TRBD1. CDR1 is KGHSH, CDR2 LQKENI, per germline. V lost 2 bases and J lost 4; bases outside the gene matches: 13. The CDR3 extends over 17 amino acids. As DNA, the CDR3 is TGTGCCAGCTCACCAACTCAAGGCAGGGGGAAAAGCACTGAAGCTTTCTTT. Amino acid sequence: CASSPTQGRGKSTEAFF.

This chain uses TRBV11-2 with TRBJ1-1; no reliable D call. Deletions cut 3 bases from V and 0 bases from J, with 17 bases between. Germline-derived CDR1 and CDR2 are SGHAT and FQNNGV. The CDR3 is 17 residues long. Here the CDR3 reads CASSFGLKGVLNTEAFF. DNA of the CDR3: TGTGCCAGCAGCTTCGGACTAAAAGGCGTATTGAACACTGAAGCTTTCTTT.

The genes are TRBV7-2 and TRBJ2-7, with 11 bases identical to TRBD2. J was trimmed by 4 bases and V by 4 bases; bases with no gene match: 9. Germline V lookup: CDR1 SGHTA, CDR2 FQGNSA. The CDR3 length is 16 residues. CDR3 nucleotide sequence: TGTGCCAGCAGCTCTAGCGGGAGGTGGGGCTGGTACGAGCAGTACTTC. Its protein product is CASSSSGRWGWYEQYF.

V usage is TRBV2 and J usage is TRBJ1-6; D unresolved. The CDR3 extends over 13 amino acids. Looked up from germline, CDR1 is SNHLY and CDR2 is FYNNEI. Between the trimmed V and J ends, which lost 9 bases and 8 bases, there was a span of 14 bases. CDR3 nucleotides: TGTGCCAGTTACCGGGAATTGGATTCACCCCTCCACTTT. It encodes CASYRELDSPLHF. Full variable domain (rest looked up from reference TRBV2 and TRBJ1-6): EPEVTQTPSHQVTQMGQEVILRCVPISNHLYFYWYRQILGQKVEFLVSFYNNEISEKSEIFDDQFSVERPDGSNFTLKIRSTKLEDSAMYFCASYRELDSPLHFGNGTRLTVT.

The chain joins TRBV19 to TRBJ1-1, with TRBD1 matching 7 bases. Trimming took 9 bases from V and 1 from J; bases not matched to a gene: 11. The CDR3 length is 15 residues. Per the germline V gene, CDR1 is LNHDA and CDR2 is SQIVND (reference sequence). The CDR3 nucleotides are TGTGCCAGCCAAGGGGACAGACAGCCGAACACTGAAGCTTTCTTT. As protein: CASQGDRQPNTEAFF. The full variable domain, completed using reference TRBV19 and TRBJ1-1, is DGGITQSPKYLFRKEGQNVTLSCEQNLNHDAMYWYRQDPGQGLRLIYYSQIVNDFQKGDIAEGYSVSREKKESFPLTVTSAQKNPTAFYLCASQGDRQPNTEAFFGQGTRLTVV.

The chain carries TRBV6-1 and TRBJ2-3; D is unresolved. Per the germline V gene, CDR1 is MNHNS and CDR2 is SASEGT. Trimming pared 5 bases from V and 5 bases from J, leaving 8 bases between. CDR3 size: 12 residues. Written as DNA, the CDR3 is TGTGCCAGCAGTCTAAATAGAGATACGCAGTATTTT. As protein: CASSLNRDTQYF.

The CDR3 spells CASSPLTGTDTQYF. CDR3 DNA sequence: TGTGCCAGCTCCCCATTGACAGGCACAGATACGCAGTATTTT. The J gene is TRBJ2-3, the V gene TRBV18; D possibly corresponds to TRBD1 (5 bases). Germline CDR1 is KGHSH and CDR2 is LQKENI. V lost 6 bases, J lost 1 base, and 11 bases lay in between. CDR3 size: 14 residues.